The TCR beta chain described here comes from a study of T cell changes during pregnancy in multiple sclerosis (dated by TCRdb to the late 2010s). Regarding the research as a whole: In women with multiple sclerosis, the researchers looked at how the T cell repertoire shifted as pregnancy progressed.

Per the germline V gene, SNHLY is the CDR1 and FYNNEI is the CDR2. V was cut back by 1 base and J by 8 bases, leaving a gap of 16 bases between them. The CDR3 measures 15 amino acids from cysteine to phenylalanine. The CDR3 DNA has 45 bases and is translated from base 1. Details on this clone: The antigen this receptor binds is unknown. No base quality values were provided; no much bigger clone lies one nucleotide off.

The library relied on the immunoSEQ multiplex PCR assay. In TCRdb, the immuneACCESS table is reduced to in-frame sequences with V and J assigned. These tables do not hold every clone; where another copy was compared, an unresolved V gene accounts for under half, and the others remain unexplained. In this sample the table shows 70,000 to 85,000 clones, about 90% of which occur a single time. The ten largest make up around 3% of the sample. The receptor chain draws on TRBV2 and TRBJ2-3, with a weak D call of TRBD2 (6 bases match). The sample here was peripheral blood, taken before pregnancy. The receptor's source is a female donor with multiple sclerosis, enrolled in a pregnancy study. The CDR3 region reads CASSEVGSLGGTQYF. The DNA sequence is given as TGTGCCAGCAGTGAAGTTGGTTCCCTCGGGGGTACGCAGTATTTT.